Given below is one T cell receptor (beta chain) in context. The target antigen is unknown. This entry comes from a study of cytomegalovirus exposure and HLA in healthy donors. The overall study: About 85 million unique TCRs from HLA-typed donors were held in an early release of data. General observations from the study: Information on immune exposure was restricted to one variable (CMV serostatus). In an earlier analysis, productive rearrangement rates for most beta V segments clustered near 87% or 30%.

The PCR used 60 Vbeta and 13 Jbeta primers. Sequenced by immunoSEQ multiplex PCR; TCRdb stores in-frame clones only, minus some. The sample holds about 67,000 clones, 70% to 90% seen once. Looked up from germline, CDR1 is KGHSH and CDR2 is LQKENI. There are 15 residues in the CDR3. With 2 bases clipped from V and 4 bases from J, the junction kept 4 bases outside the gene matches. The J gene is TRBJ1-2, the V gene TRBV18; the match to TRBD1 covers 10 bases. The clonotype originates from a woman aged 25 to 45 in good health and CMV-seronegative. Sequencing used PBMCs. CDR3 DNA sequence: TGTGCCAGCTCACCAGAGACAGGGGGCCCCTATGGCTACACCTTC. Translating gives CASSPETGGPYGYTF.